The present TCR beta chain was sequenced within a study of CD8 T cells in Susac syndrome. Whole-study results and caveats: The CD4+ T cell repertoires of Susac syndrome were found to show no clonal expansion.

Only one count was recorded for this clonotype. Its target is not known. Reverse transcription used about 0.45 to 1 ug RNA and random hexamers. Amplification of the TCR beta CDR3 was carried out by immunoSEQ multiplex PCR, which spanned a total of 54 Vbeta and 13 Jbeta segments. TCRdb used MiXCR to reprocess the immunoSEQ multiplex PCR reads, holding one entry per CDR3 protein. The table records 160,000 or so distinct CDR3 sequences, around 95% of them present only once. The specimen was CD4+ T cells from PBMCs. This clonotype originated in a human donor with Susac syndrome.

Here the CDR3 DNA reads TGTGCCAGCAGTTTAGATGCAGGGGGCACAGATACGCAGTATTTT. Its protein is CASSLDAGGTDTQYF. The chain has TRBV27 and TRBJ2-3, with D possibly being TRBD1 (6 bases). The CDR3 has 15 residues. Between the trimmed V and J ends, which lost 2 bases and 1 base, there was a span of 10 bases. The germline gives CDR1 MNHEY, CDR2 SMNVEV (reference sequence).